These 6 T cell receptor beta chains originate from one sample sequenced in a study of cytomegalovirus exposure and HLA in healthy donors. PCR involved 60 Vbeta and 13 Jbeta primers. The data were produced by immunoSEQ multiplex PCR, yet TCRdb's version contains in-frame clones alone and is incomplete. The table includes roughly 160,000 clones, roughly 76% detected once. Sequenced material: PBMCs. These receptors came from a male donor in good health and CMV-seronegative.

This clone was detected once. The CDR3, as DNA: TGTGCCTGGAGTGTAGATTCCGGTACGCAGTATTTT. Its translation: CAWSVDSGTQYF. This chain joins TRBV30 and TRBJ2-3; D is ambiguous. The CDR3 runs 12 residues. Germline values: CDR1 GTSNPN, CDR2 SVGIG (reference sequence). V was pared by 0 bases and J by 8 bases, with 9 bases between.

J is TRBJ1-4 and V is TRBV6-6; the D gene is possibly TRBD1 (5 bases). The CDR3 is made up of 15 amino acids. CDR1 is MNHNY, CDR2 SVGAGI, per germline (reference sequence). V was cut by 5 bases and J by 0 bases, with 10 bases left in between. This chain's CDR3 is CASSQPGATNEKLFF. The CDR3 DNA is TGTGCCAGCAGTCAACCGGGGGCAACTAATGAAAAACTGTTTTTT.

The chain employs TRBV6-1 and TRBJ1-2, with a weak D call TRBD1 (5 bases). Germline values: CDR1 MNHNS, CDR2 SASEGT. This CDR3 region has 16 residues. Trimming took off 0 bases at V and 6 bases at J, with 17 bases between the two ends. CDR3 amino acids: CASSEARGIRAHGYTF. CDR3 nucleotide sequence: TGTGCCAGCAGTGAAGCGCGGGGGATACGGGCTCATGGCTACACCTTC.

The chain links TRBV6-1 to TRBJ1-2, with TRBD1 identical over 9 bases. CDR1 MNHNS and CDR2 SASEGT come from the germline V gene. The CDR3 runs 13 residues. V gave up 7 bases and J gave up 8 bases; unmatched junction bases: 8. DNA for the CDR3: TGTGCCAGCATCCCGGGACAGGGAGGCGGCTACACCTTC. It encodes CASIPGQGGGYTF.

V and J are TRBV11-2 and TRBJ1-1; D perhaps matches TRBD1 (6 bases). V was clipped by 5 bases and J by 4 bases, with 17 bases between them. Germline V gives CDR1 SGHAT, CDR2 FQNNGV. The CDR3 is 15 residues long. The CDR3 DNA follows: TGTGCCAGCAGCGACTACAGGGAAAAGCTCACTGAAGCTTTCTTT. Amino acid sequence: CASSDYREKLTEAFF. Variable domain in full (rest from reference TRBV11-2 and TRBJ1-1): EAGVAQSPRYKIIEKRQSVAFWCNPISGHATLYWYQQILGQGPKLLIQFQNNGVVDDSQLPKDRFSAERLKGVDSTLKIQPAKLEDSAVYLCASSDYREKLTEAFFGQGTRLTVV.

This clone was seen more than once but under ten times. The chain is built from TRBV4-3 and TRBJ1-6, with 7 bases matching TRBD1. J gave up 10 bases and V 1 base, and 7 bases lay outside the gene matches. The CDR3 contains 15 residues. The germline V gene encodes CDR1 LGHNA and CDR2 YSLEER. This CDR3 is CASSQVSGGSSPLHF. CDR3 nucleotide sequence: TGCGCCAGCAGCCAAGTATCAGGGGGAAGCTCACCCCTCCACTTT.